The present T cell receptor beta chain was sequenced within a study of T cell responses to AZD1222 COVID-19 vaccine. Findings of the study overall: At baseline, seropositivity was found in only five or six AZD1222 recipients. Spike-specific TCR depth and breadth grew after two AZD1222 doses.

The germline V gene has CDR1 MNHNY and CDR2 SVGAGI (reference sequence). CDR3 length: 16 amino acids. V gave up 8 bases and J gave up 0 bases; unmatched junction bases: 10. Regarding this clone: The antigen remains unidentified.

The table came from immunoSEQ multiplex PCR; TCRdb's copy has only in-frame clones and leaves some out. The table lists approximately 79,000 clones, 83% of them singletons. The chain is built from TRBV6-6 and TRBJ1-3; 7 bases line up with TRBD1. The input for sequencing was peripheral blood, taken 28 days after the second AZD1222 dose. This receptor was identified in an adult who received the AZD1222 COVID-19 vaccine. The CDR3 sequence: CASRIRQGYSGNTIYF. CDR3 in DNA: TGTGCCAGCCGTATTAGACAGGGTTACTCTGGAAACACCATATATTTT.